The present TCR beta chain was sequenced within a study of radiotherapy plus CTLA-4 blockade in lung cancer. This table comes from immunoSEQ multiplex PCR, and its TCRdb copy is limited to in-frame clones, with some not included. Seen here are 35,000 to 45,000 clones, 85% to 90% observed once, and the top ten hold 5.5% to 7%. The V gene's germline CDR1 is SGHRS and CDR2 YFSETQ. CDR3 size: 15 residues. Trimming removed 5 bases from V and 0 bases from J, with 11 bases in between. The receptor comes from a human donor with non-small cell lung cancer who had stable disease on radiotherapy plus ipilimumab. The genes are TRBV5-1 and TRBJ2-2; TRBD1 might be the D (5 bases). The material sequenced was peripheral blood, taken from a patient treated with radiotherapy plus ipilimumab. CDR3 protein: CASSPDRSNTGELFF. CDR3 DNA: TGCGCCAGCAGTCCCGACAGATCGAACACCGGGGAGCTGTTTTTT.